This is a list of T cell receptor beta chains from one sample in a study of OX40 agonist ivuxolimab in advanced cancers. TCRdb's copy holds only in-frame clones and misses some; the assay was immunoSEQ multiplex PCR. This table has tens of thousands of clones, roughly four fifths appearing once. The sample here was CD4+ or CD8+ T cells sorted from blood, taken in a trial of the OX40 agonist ivuxolimab. Source of these receptors: an adult with an advanced solid tumor such as melanoma, head and neck, liver or kidney cancer. CDR3s include the opening cysteine and the closing phenylalanine or tryptophan. The D gene is left open where the match is weak. The size entry is marked missing in some rows and otherwise reads once, few, many or a size class.

v_call: TRBV5-1; d_call: TRBD1; clone_size: NA; j_call: TRBJ2-1; cdr3_aa: CASSVTGTGAWEQFF; cdr3_nt: TGCGCCAGCAGCGTTACCGGGACAGGTGCCTGGGAGCAGTTCTTC
v_call: TRBV4-3; d_call: TRBD1; clone_size: NA; j_call: TRBJ2-2; cdr3_aa: CASSGQGVTTTGELFF; cdr3_nt: TGCGCCAGCAGCGGACAGGGAGTCACGACCACCGGGGAGCTGTTTTTT
v_call: TRBV7-9; d_call: TRBD1; clone_size: NA; j_call: TRBJ2-5; cdr3_aa: CASSLTGVQETQYF; cdr3_nt: TGTGCCAGCAGCTTGACAGGGGTACAAGAGACCCAGTACTTC
v_call: TRBV28; d_call: NA; clone_size: NA; j_call: TRBJ1-1; cdr3_aa: CASSLLGTEAFF; cdr3_nt: TGTGCCAGCAGTTTATTGGGGACGGAAGCTTTCTTT
v_call: TRBV11-2; d_call: NA; clone_size: NA; j_call: TRBJ1-1; cdr3_aa: CASSLQGEAFF; cdr3_nt: TGTGCCAGCAGCTTACAGGGCGAGGCTTTCTTT
v_call: TRBV5-1; d_call: NA; clone_size: NA; j_call: TRBJ2-1; cdr3_aa: CASSFEGFYNEQFF; cdr3_nt: TGCGCCAGCAGCTTCGAGGGGTTCTACAATGAGCAGTTCTTC
v_call: TRBV15; d_call: NA; clone_size: NA; j_call: TRBJ2-1; cdr3_aa: CATSRGVTYNEQFF; cdr3_nt: TGTGCCACCAGCAGAGGGGTAACCTACAATGAGCAGTTCTTC
v_call: TRBV7-9; d_call: NA; clone_size: NA; j_call: TRBJ1-1; cdr3_aa: CASSLKTGNTEAFF; cdr3_nt: TGTGCCAGCAGCTTAAAGACGGGGAACACTGAAGCTTTCTTT
v_call: TRBV6-5; d_call: NA; clone_size: many; j_call: TRBJ1-5; cdr3_aa: CASSYIGGGNQPQHF; cdr3_nt: TGTGCCAGCAGTTACATAGGAGGAGGCAATCAGCCCCAGCATTTT
v_call: TRBV4-1; d_call: NA; clone_size: few; j_call: TRBJ1-4; cdr3_aa: CASSLGHGATNEKLFF; cdr3_nt: TGCGCCAGCAGCCTGGGCCATGGGGCAACTAATGAAAAACTGTTTTTT
v_call: TRBV9; d_call: NA; clone_size: NA; j_call: TRBJ1-6; cdr3_aa: CASGTGTNSPLHF; cdr3_nt: TGTGCCAGCGGAACGGGGACGAATTCACCCCTCCACTTT
v_call: TRBV10-1; d_call: TRBD2; clone_size: NA; j_call: TRBJ2-1; cdr3_aa: CASSESLAGGPYNEQFF; cdr3_nt: TGCGCCAGCAGTGAGTCTTTAGCGGGAGGCCCCTACAATGAGCAGTTCTTC
v_call: TRBV6-1; d_call: NA; clone_size: NA; j_call: TRBJ2-5; cdr3_aa: CASSEAPWETQYF; cdr3_nt: TGTGCCAGCAGTGAAGCGCCGTGGGAGACCCAGTACTTC
v_call: TRBV20-1; d_call: NA; clone_size: few; j_call: TRBJ2-1; cdr3_aa: CSATRTSEQFF; cdr3_nt: TGCAGTGCTACACGGACCTCGGAGCAGTTCTTC
v_call: TRBV5-8; d_call: NA; clone_size: NA; j_call: TRBJ2-7; cdr3_aa: CASSFSQGNYEQYF; cdr3_nt: TGTGCCAGCAGCTTTTCCCAGGGTAACTACGAGCAGTACTTC
v_call: TRBV19; d_call: NA; clone_size: NA; j_call: TRBJ1-5; cdr3_aa: CASSITADQPQHF; cdr3_nt: TGTGCCAGTAGTATAACCGCAGATCAGCCCCAGCATTTT
v_call: TRBV6-1; d_call: TRBD1; clone_size: NA; j_call: TRBJ2-7; cdr3_aa: CASSPSGTGYEQYF; cdr3_nt: TGTGCCAGCAGCCCTTCTGGGACAGGCTACGAGCAGTACTTC
v_call: TRBV28; d_call: TRBD1; clone_size: few; j_call: TRBJ1-2; cdr3_aa: CASSSNRGGYTF; cdr3_nt: TGTGCCAGCAGTTCCAACAGGGGTGGCTACACCTTC
v_call: TRBV7-2; d_call: NA; clone_size: NA; j_call: TRBJ1-2; cdr3_aa: CASSFTTGYGYTF; cdr3_nt: TGTGCCAGCAGCTTTACAACAGGCTATGGCTACACCTTC
v_call: TRBV4-3; d_call: NA; clone_size: NA; j_call: TRBJ2-3; cdr3_aa: CASSQQTALDTQYF; cdr3_nt: TGCGCCAGCAGCCAGCAGACCGCTCTGGATACGCAGTATTTT
v_call: TRBV6-1; d_call: NA; clone_size: NA; j_call: TRBJ2-1; cdr3_aa: CASIDRNRVYNEQFF; cdr3_nt: TGTGCCAGCATAGATCGGAACAGGGTCTACAATGAGCAGTTCTTC
v_call: TRBV5-1; d_call: TRBD1; clone_size: NA; j_call: TRBJ2-3; cdr3_aa: CASSPWTGSTDTQYF; cdr3_nt: TGCGCCAGCAGCCCCTGGACAGGTAGCACAGATACGCAGTATTTT
v_call: TRBV7-9; d_call: TRBD1; clone_size: NA; j_call: TRBJ1-1; cdr3_aa: CASSPRQGEMNTEAFF; cdr3_nt: TGTGCCAGCAGCCCTAGACAGGGAGAAATGAACACTGAAGCTTTCTTT
v_call: TRBV6-5; d_call: NA; clone_size: NA; j_call: TRBJ1-5; cdr3_aa: CASSAAQEGPQHF; cdr3_nt: TGTGCCAGCAGTGCGGCCCAAGAGGGGCCCCAGCATTTT
v_call: TRBV5-4; d_call: NA; clone_size: NA; j_call: TRBJ2-7; cdr3_aa: CASRYSSSTAYEQYF; cdr3_nt: TGTGCCAGCAGGTACTCTTCTTCGACAGCCTACGAGCAGTACTTC
v_call: TRBV4-1; d_call: NA; clone_size: NA; j_call: TRBJ1-2; cdr3_aa: CASSQVLTVTNYGYTF; cdr3_nt: TGCGCCAGCAGCCAAGTTTTAACCGTTACTAACTATGGCTACACCTTC
v_call: TRBV11-2; d_call: TRBD2; clone_size: few; j_call: TRBJ2-7; cdr3_aa: CASSMGLAAYEQYF; cdr3_nt: TGTGCCAGCAGCATGGGACTAGCCGCCTACGAGCAGTACTTC
v_call: TRBV11-2; d_call: NA; clone_size: NA; j_call: TRBJ2-2; cdr3_aa: CASSSGPNTGELFF; cdr3_nt: TGTGCCAGCAGTTCTGGCCCGAACACCGGGGAGCTGTTTTTT
v_call: TRBV9; d_call: TRBD1; clone_size: NA; j_call: TRBJ2-3; cdr3_aa: CASSARQGTDTQYF; cdr3_nt: TGTGCCAGCAGCGCTCGACAGGGGACAGATACGCAGTATTTT
v_call: TRBV7-7; d_call: NA; clone_size: few; j_call: TRBJ2-2; cdr3_aa: CASSLYTGELFF; cdr3_nt: TGTGCTAGCAGCTTATATACCGGGGAGCTGTTTTTT
v_call: TRBV5-8; d_call: TRBD1; clone_size: NA; j_call: TRBJ1-4; cdr3_aa: CASSFPTGRTGKLFF; cdr3_nt: TGTGCCAGCAGCTTCCCGACAGGGCGCACGGGAAAACTGTTTTTT
v_call: TRBV28; d_call: NA; clone_size: NA; j_call: TRBJ2-7; cdr3_aa: CASTPSAGEQYF; cdr3_nt: TGTGCCAGCACCCCTTCAGCCGGCGAGCAGTACTTC
v_call: TRBV5-8; d_call: TRBD1; clone_size: NA; j_call: TRBJ1-6; cdr3_aa: CASSSGTGWSPLHF; cdr3_nt: TGTGCCAGCAGCTCCGGGACAGGGTGGTCACCCCTCCACTTT
v_call: TRBV28; d_call: TRBD2; clone_size: NA; j_call: TRBJ2-1; cdr3_aa: CASSPQVGLAVNNEQFF; cdr3_nt: TGTGCCAGCAGTCCTCAGGTAGGGCTAGCGGTAAACAATGAGCAGTTCTTC
v_call: TRBV7-8; d_call: TRBD1; clone_size: once; j_call: TRBJ1-2; cdr3_aa: CASSVRTTGALGYTF; cdr3_nt: TGTGCCAGCAGCGTCCGTACGACAGGGGCACTTGGCTACACCTTC
v_call: TRBV28; d_call: NA; clone_size: NA; j_call: TRBJ1-1; cdr3_aa: CASSIQNTEAFF; cdr3_nt: TGTGCCAGCAGCATACAGAACACTGAAGCTTTCTTT
v_call: TRBV7-2; d_call: NA; clone_size: NA; j_call: TRBJ2-3; cdr3_aa: CASSLGPLRGTDTQYF; cdr3_nt: TGTGCCAGCAGCTTGGGGCCTCTCAGAGGCACAGATACGCAGTATTTT
v_call: TRBV7-2; d_call: TRBD2; clone_size: few; j_call: TRBJ2-5; cdr3_aa: CASSFTSGAWETQYF; cdr3_nt: TGTGCCAGCAGCTTTACTAGCGGGGCCTGGGAGACCCAGTACTTC
v_call: TRBV6-5; d_call: NA; clone_size: NA; j_call: TRBJ1-6; cdr3_aa: CASSPGRAGSPLHF; cdr3_nt: TGTGCCAGCAGCCCAGGGAGGGCCGGATCACCCCTCCACTTT
v_call: TRBV11-2; d_call: NA; clone_size: NA; j_call: TRBJ1-1; cdr3_aa: CASSFTLGEAFF; cdr3_nt: TGTGCCAGCAGCTTCACCCTAGGGGAAGCTTTCTTT
v_call: TRBV5-1; d_call: TRBD2; clone_size: NA; j_call: TRBJ2-7; cdr3_aa: CASSLASGSMYEQYF; cdr3_nt: TGCGCCAGCAGCTTGGCTAGCGGGAGTATGTACGAGCAGTACTTC
v_call: TRBV5-6; d_call: NA; clone_size: NA; j_call: TRBJ1-2; cdr3_aa: CASSLAVGVGYTF; cdr3_nt: TGTGCCAGCAGCTTGGCGGTAGGGGTCGGCTACACCTTC
v_call: TRBV6-1; d_call: NA; clone_size: NA; j_call: TRBJ2-2; cdr3_aa: CASTEVGYTGELFF; cdr3_nt: TGTGCCAGCACGGAAGTAGGGTACACCGGGGAGCTGTTTTTT
v_call: TRBV28; d_call: TRBD1; clone_size: NA; j_call: TRBJ2-1; cdr3_aa: CASSLAGTAYNEQFF; cdr3_nt: TGTGCCAGCAGTCTGGCCGGGACAGCCTACAATGAGCAGTTCTTC
v_call: TRBV7-2; d_call: NA; clone_size: once; j_call: TRBJ2-1; cdr3_aa: CASSLMEDEQFF; cdr3_nt: TGTGCCAGCAGCTTAATGGAGGATGAGCAGTTCTTC
v_call: TRBV11-2; d_call: TRBD2; clone_size: NA; j_call: TRBJ2-3; cdr3_aa: CASSLGYAGGEFDTQYF; cdr3_nt: TGTGCCAGCAGCTTAGGATACGCGGGAGGGGAGTTCGATACGCAGTATTTT
v_call: TRBV5-6; d_call: NA; clone_size: NA; j_call: TRBJ1-2; cdr3_aa: CASSLKVTYGYTF; cdr3_nt: TGTGCCAGCAGCTTGAAAGTCACCTATGGCTACACCTTC
v_call: TRBV6-1; d_call: NA; clone_size: NA; j_call: TRBJ2-7; cdr3_aa: CASSGIQDLYEQYF; cdr3_nt: TGTGCCAGCAGTGGCATACAGGACCTATACGAGCAGTACTTC
v_call: TRBV4-1; d_call: NA; clone_size: NA; j_call: TRBJ1-5; cdr3_aa: CASSQESGNNQPQHF; cdr3_nt: TGCGCCAGCAGCCAAGAGTCGGGAAATAATCAGCCCCAGCATTTT
v_call: TRBV28; d_call: TRBD1; clone_size: NA; j_call: TRBJ1-2; cdr3_aa: CASSFAGQGFGYGYTF; cdr3_nt: TGTGCCAGCAGTTTCGCGGGACAGGGGTTCGGCTATGGCTACACCTTC
v_call: TRBV6-1; d_call: TRBD2; clone_size: NA; j_call: TRBJ2-5; cdr3_aa: CASSGQTGGGDQETQYF; cdr3_nt: TGTGCCAGCAGTGGTCAAACAGGCGGGGGAGATCAAGAGACCCAGTACTTC
v_call: TRBV29-1; d_call: TRBD2; clone_size: NA; j_call: TRBJ2-3; cdr3_aa: CSVEGGRGSDTQYF; cdr3_nt: TGCAGCGTTGAGGGCGGGAGGGGCTCAGATACGCAGTATTTT
v_call: TRBV7-9; d_call: NA; clone_size: NA; j_call: TRBJ2-3; cdr3_aa: CASSLPRSNTDTQYF; cdr3_nt: TGTGCCAGCAGCTTACCTAGGTCCAACACAGATACGCAGTATTTT
v_call: TRBV13; d_call: TRBD2; clone_size: NA; j_call: TRBJ2-3; cdr3_aa: CASSSLQLATTAYF; cdr3_nt: TGTGCCAGCAGCTCCCTCCAACTAGCGACCACGGCGTATTTT
v_call: TRBV5-1; d_call: NA; clone_size: NA; j_call: TRBJ2-7; cdr3_aa: CASSLGGARPSEQYF; cdr3_nt: TGCGCCAGCAGCTTGGGGGGAGCCCGCCCCTCCGAGCAGTACTTC